Below are 27 T cell receptor beta chains sequenced from a single sample in a study of control samples from healthy donors and cancer patients. Measured with immunoSEQ multiplex PCR; TCRdb has only the in-frame clones, and not every one. Among about 130,000 clones listed, 85% to 95% were seen once. Material for sequencing was PBMCs. The receptors come from a middle-aged man with head and neck cancer.

The chain recombines TRBV4-2 with TRBJ2-6; 9 bases agree with TRBD2. Trimming at V came to 4 bases and at J to 3 bases, leaving 7 bases not matched to a gene. The germline gives CDR1 LGHNA, CDR2 YNFKEQ. The CDR3 is 17 residues long. The CDR3 protein is CASSLGAGGLGANVLTF. In DNA, the CDR3 is TGTGCCAGCAGCCTAGGAGCGGGGGGCCTTGGGGCCAACGTCCTGACTTTC.

This chain connects TRBV19 to TRBJ2-1, with 7 positions matching TRBD2. Germline CDR1 reads LNHDA; CDR2 reads SQIVND (reference sequence). V shed 1 base, J shed 5 bases, and the junction held 14 bases outside the gene matches. The CDR3 extends over 18 amino acids. The CDR3 loop reads CASSIGGEGRKGNNEQFF. Written as DNA, the CDR3 is TGTGCCAGTAGTATAGGTGGGGAGGGTCGTAAGGGGAACAATGAGCAGTTCTTC.

The rearrangement joins TRBV7-9 to TRBJ2-1; the D call may be TRBD1 or TRBD2 (5 bases each). V was pared by 5 bases and J by 0 bases, with 14 bases between. Germline-derived CDR1 and CDR2 are SEHNR and FQNEAQ (reference sequence). This CDR3 region has 16 residues. The CDR3 region is CASSPWGSYSYNEQFF. DNA of the CDR3: TGTGCCAGCAGCCCCTGGGGGAGCTACTCCTACAATGAGCAGTTCTTC.

The J gene is TRBJ1-6, the V gene TRBV3-1 (or the pseudogene TRBV3-2); the D gene is possibly TRBD1 (6 bases). Trimming shortened V by 4 bases and J by 9 bases, and 16 bases separated the two germline ends. The CDR3 contains 15 residues. Germline V gene lookup returns CDR1 LGHDT and CDR2 YNNKEL (reference sequence). In nucleotides, the CDR3 is TGTGCCAGCAGCCCACTAGGGGGATCTGGTTCACCCCTCCACTTT. Amino acids: CASSPLGGSGSPLHF.

The chain employs TRBV7-2 and TRBJ2-3; 11 bases are shared with TRBD2. This CDR3 contains 16 residues. V lost 3 bases and J lost 5; bases outside the gene matches: 7. Germline assignment: CDR1 SGHTA and CDR2 FQGNSA. The CDR3 region is CASSFRLAGGGDTQYF. In nucleotides, the CDR3 is TGTGCCAGCAGCTTCAGGCTAGCGGGGGGCGGAGATACGCAGTATTTT.

The J gene is TRBJ1-2, the V gene TRBV2; no clear D gene. CDR3 size: 14 residues. Deletions cut 10 bases from V and 4 bases from J, with 19 bases between. Germline values: CDR1 SNHLY, CDR2 FYNNEI. Here the CDR3 DNA reads TGTGCCACCTCCCCCGGGGTCGCTTCCTATGGCTACACCTTC. Amino acid sequence: CATSPGVASYGYTF.

The gene calls are TRBV2 and TRBJ2-6; D tentatively fits TRBD1 or TRBD2 (5 bases each). Trimming removed 6 bases at V and 0 bases at J, with 9 bases between. Per germline, CDR1 SNHLY and CDR2 FYNNEI. The CDR3 spans 15 residues. This CDR3 reads CASRAGTSGANVLTF. The CDR3 DNA is TGTGCCAGCAGGGCAGGGACCTCTGGGGCCAACGTCCTGACTTTC.

V gene TRBV28 combines with J gene TRBJ1-5; D not certain. The CDR3 extends over 12 amino acids. Germline values: CDR1 MDHEN, CDR2 SYDVKM. Trimming cost V 0 bases and J 6 bases, with 3 bases left between them. The CDR3 coding sequence is TGTGCCAGCAGTTTATGGGTTCAGCCCCAGCATTTT. Translated, it gives CASSLWVQPQHF.

V gene TRBV3-1 (or the pseudogene TRBV3-2) combines with J gene TRBJ2-7; tentative D call: TRBD2 (6 bases). Trimming stripped 5 bases from V and 3 bases from J, with 14 bases between. This CDR3 has 14 residues. Germline CDR1 is LGHDT and CDR2 is YNNKEL (reference sequence). The CDR3 loop is CASSSAGLIYEQYF. CDR3 nucleotide sequence: TGTGCCAGCAGCTCTGCGGGACTGATCTACGAGCAGTACTTC.

In DNA form, the CDR3 reads TGTGCCAGCATCCTTTCGCGGGGAAGGGACACTGAAGCTTTCTTT. Its protein is CASILSRGRDTEAFF. The chain uses TRBV7-2 and TRBJ1-1; D is ambiguous. V gave up 7 bases and J gave up 3 bases, with 18 bases separating them. The germline V gene encodes CDR1 SGHTA and CDR2 FQGNSA. The CDR3 spans 15 residues.

J is TRBJ2-1 and V is TRBV5-1; a weak D match, TRBD1 (5 bases). V was clipped by 3 bases and J by 5 bases, with 18 bases between them. The CDR3 has 16 amino acids. Germline CDR1 and CDR2: SGHRS and YFSETQ. CDR3 sequence: CASSSLGPPNNNEQFF. The CDR3 DNA reads TGCGCCAGCAGCTCCCTGGGGCCGCCTAACAACAATGAGCAGTTCTTC.

The genes are TRBV5-8 and TRBJ2-1; TRBD1 agrees at 8 bases. Trimming cost V 7 bases and J 1 base; bases outside gene matches: 13. In germline, CDR1 is SGHTS, CDR2 YDEGEE. This CDR3 contains 17 residues. The DNA of the CDR3 is TGTGCCAGCTCCTCGCCTTGGACAGGGAGTTCCTACAATGAGCAGTTCTTC. Amino acid sequence: CASSSPWTGSSYNEQFF. Based on the CDR3 plus reference TRBV5-8 and TRBJ2-1, the full variable domain is EAGVTQSPTHLIKTRGQQATLRCSPISGHTSVYWYQQALGLGLQFLLWYDEGEERNRGNFPPRFSGRQFPNYSSELNVNALELEDSALYLCASSSPWTGSSYNEQFFGPGTRLTVL.

This clone was seen only once. The rearrangement joins TRBV5-1 to TRBJ1-1, with 7 nucleotides matching TRBD1. Germline CDR1 SGHRS, CDR2 YFSETQ. V was clipped by 0 bases and J by 4 bases; unmatched bases: 6. This CDR3 has 15 amino acids. CDR3 sequence (DNA): TGCGCCAGCAGCTTGGATGGACAGGCGGGCACTGAAGCTTTCTTT. This gives the protein CASSLDGQAGTEAFF. Complete variable domain (other parts from reference TRBV5-1 and TRBJ1-1): KAGVTQTPRYLIKTRGQQVTLSCSPISGHRSVSWYQQTPGQGLQFLFEYFSETQRNKGNFPGRFSGRQFSNSRSEMNVSTLELGDSALYLCASSLDGQAGTEAFFGQGTRLTVV.

The chain recombines TRBV5-1 with TRBJ2-7; the D call may be TRBD1 or TRBD2 (5 bases each). The CDR3 has 14 residues. Germline loops: CDR1 SGHRS, CDR2 YFSETQ. V gave up 4 bases and J gave up 3 bases, with 14 bases separating them. In DNA form, the CDR3 reads TGCGCCAGCAGCCTCGGGACCGCCAACTACGAGCAGTACTTC. Its translation: CASSLGTANYEQYF. Using reference TRBV5-1 and TRBJ2-7 for the parts outside the CDR3, the full variable domain is KAGVTQTPRYLIKTRGQQVTLSCSPISGHRSVSWYQQTPGQGLQFLFEYFSETQRNKGNFPGRFSGRQFSNSRSEMNVSTLELGDSALYLCASSLGTANYEQYFGPGTRLTVT.

The V gene is TRBV5-4, the J gene TRBJ1-6; perhaps TRBD1 as D (6 bases). V was cut by 9 bases and J by 5 bases, with 18 bases left in between. The CDR3 loop spans 15 amino acids. CDR1 and CDR2 from the germline V gene are SGHNT and YYREEE (reference sequence). The chain's CDR3 is CANGRGTTHNSPLHF. CDR3 DNA: TGTGCCAACGGCCGAGGGACAACACATAATTCACCCCTCCACTTT. Looking up the rest from reference TRBV5-4 and TRBJ1-6 gives the full variable domain: ETGVTQSPTHLIKTRGQQVTLRCSSQSGHNTVSWYQQALGQGPQFIFQYYREEENGRGNFPPRFSGLQFPNYSSELNVNALELDDSALYLCANGRGTTHNSPLHFGNGTRLTVT.

The chain combines TRBV7-6 with TRBJ2-7; 10 nucleotides line up with TRBD1. The CDR3 consists of 18 residues. Germline-derived CDR1 and CDR2 are SGHVS and FNYEAQ. V was clipped by 1 base and J by 1 base; unmatched bases: 10. The CDR3 DNA follows: TGTGCCAGCAGCTTAGGTGGTGTCTGGACAGGGGGATCCTACGAGCAGTACTTC. This sequence encodes CASSLGGVWTGGSYEQYF.

The V call is TRBV7-9, the J call TRBJ2-7; 8 bases match TRBD1. This CDR3 has 14 amino acids. Per the germline V gene, CDR1 is SEHNR and CDR2 is FQNEAQ (reference sequence). The ends lost 5 bases at V and 4 bases at J; junction bases unmatched: 7. The CDR3 protein is CASSPPTGVYEQYF. The CDR3 coding sequence is TGTGCCAGCAGCCCACCGACAGGGGTGTACGAGCAGTACTTC.

This rearrangement joins TRBV9 to TRBJ1-3; D remains ambiguous. CDR1 is SGDLS and CDR2 is YYNGEE in the germline V gene. This CDR3 region has 15 residues. The V end was cut by 6 bases, the J end by 0 bases, with 13 bases between. The CDR3 DNA is TGTGCCAGCACCATTGACGGGTTCTCTGGAAACACCATATATTTT. This translates into CASTIDGFSGNTIYF.

This chain joins TRBV7-8 and TRBJ1-2; D may be TRBD1 (5 bases). Germline-derived CDR1 and CDR2 are SGHVS and FQNEAQ. The CDR3 covers 14 residues. The V end was cut by 5 bases, the J end by 7 bases, with 17 bases between. Written as DNA, the CDR3 is TGTGCCAGCAGCACACCAGGGAGGGCGTCTGGCTACACCTTC. Residues: CASSTPGRASGYTF.

The gene calls are TRBV6-5 and TRBJ2-7; no reliable D call. The V and J ends lost 5 bases and 6 bases respectively, with 14 bases between them. Germline assignment: CDR1 MNHEY and CDR2 SVGAGI. The CDR3 spans 13 residues. CDR3 sequence: CASSPLIAGEQYF. As DNA, the CDR3 is TGTGCCAGCAGTCCCCTCATAGCAGGCGAGCAGTACTTC.

The CDR3 sequence: CASSIVGVQETQYF. The CDR3 nucleotides read TGTGCCAGTAGTATAGTGGGGGTGCAAGAGACCCAGTACTTC. V is TRBV19 and J is TRBJ2-5; D is tentatively TRBD1 or TRBD2 (5 bases each). Per germline, CDR1 LNHDA and CDR2 SQIVND (reference sequence). V lost 1 base and J 2 bases, leaving 8 bases between the germline ends. The CDR3 sequence is 14 residues long. The full variable domain, with the rest looked up from reference TRBV19 and TRBJ2-5, is DGGITQSPKYLFRKEGQNVTLSCEQNLNHDAMYWYRQDPGQGLRLIYYSQIVNDFQKGDIAEGYSVSREKKESFPLTVTSAQKNPTAFYLCASSIVGVQETQYFGPGTRLLVL.

This clone came up once. J is TRBJ1-4 and V is TRBV6-5; 8 bases align to TRBD1. The CDR3 is 15 residues long. The trim removed 1 base at V and 4 bases at J, leaving 2 bases unmatched. Germline-derived CDR1 and CDR2 are MNHEY and SVGAGI. The CDR3: CASSYYRGDNEKLFF. The CDR3 DNA follows: TGTGCCAGCAGTTACTACAGGGGGGATAATGAAAAACTGTTTTTT.

The J gene is TRBJ2-5, the V gene TRBV30; no reliable D call. CDR3 length: 12 amino acids. Germline CDR1 GTSNPN, CDR2 SVGIG (reference sequence). Trimming stripped 2 bases from V and 1 base from J, with 5 bases between. CDR3 sequence (DNA): TGTGCCTGGAGTTCGACCCAAGAGACCCAGTACTTC. It yields the protein CAWSSTQETQYF.

Here the CDR3 reads CASSVTGTVNEKLFF. For the CDR3, the DNA is TGTGCCAGTAGTGTAACCGGGACTGTCAATGAAAAACTGTTTTTT. The chain joins TRBV19 to TRBJ1-4, with D maybe TRBD1 (5 bases). Deletions cut 5 bases from V and 5 bases from J, with 15 bases between. The CDR3 extends over 15 amino acids. CDR1 is LNHDA, CDR2 SQIVND, per germline (reference sequence).

This chain uses TRBV6-2 or TRBV6-3 with TRBJ1-2; a possible D gene is TRBD1 (6 bases). Germline lookup yields CDR1 MNHEY and CDR2 SVGEGT. The CDR3 is 16 residues long. The V gene lost 0 bases and the J gene lost 6 bases, with 17 bases spanning the gap. CDR3 loop: CASSYSNPPRGNGYTF. The DNA of the CDR3 is TGTGCCAGCAGTTACTCCAACCCTCCCAGGGGCAATGGCTACACCTTC.

This clone has a single count. This chain joins TRBV5-5 and TRBJ1-6; 7 bases are shared with TRBD1. The CDR3 contains 14 residues. Germline loops: CDR1 SGHKS, CDR2 YYEKEE (reference sequence). V gave up 2 bases and J gave up 7 bases; unmatched junction bases: 3. CDR3 protein: CASSLRQGNSPLHF. Here the CDR3 DNA reads TGTGCCAGCAGCTTAAGACAGGGAAATTCACCCCTCCACTTT.

Comments on this clone: Additional DNA sequences in this sample encode the identical CDR3. The V and J genes are TRBV7-9 and TRBJ1-5; 9 bases match TRBD1. Germline values: CDR1 SEHNR, CDR2 FQNEAQ (reference sequence). This CDR3 contains 15 residues. Trimming took 5 bases from V and 7 from J; bases not matched to a gene: 9. The CDR3 nucleotides read TGTGCCAGCAGCCGTGAGACAGGGGGGGGGCAGCCCCAGCATTTT. Amino acid sequence: CASSRETGGGQPQHF.